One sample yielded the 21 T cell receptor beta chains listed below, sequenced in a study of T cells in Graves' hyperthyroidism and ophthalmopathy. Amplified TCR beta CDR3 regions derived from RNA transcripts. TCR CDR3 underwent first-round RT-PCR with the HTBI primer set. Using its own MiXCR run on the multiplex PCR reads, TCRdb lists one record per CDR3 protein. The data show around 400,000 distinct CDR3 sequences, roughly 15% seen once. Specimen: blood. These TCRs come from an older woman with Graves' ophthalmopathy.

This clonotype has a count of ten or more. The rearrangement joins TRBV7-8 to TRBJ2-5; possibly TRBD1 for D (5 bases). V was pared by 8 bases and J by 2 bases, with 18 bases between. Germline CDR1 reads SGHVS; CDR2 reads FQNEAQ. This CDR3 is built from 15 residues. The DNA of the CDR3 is TGTGCCAGCCTCCTATTGGACACAAAGCAAGAGACCCAGTACTTC. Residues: CASLLLDTKQETQYF.

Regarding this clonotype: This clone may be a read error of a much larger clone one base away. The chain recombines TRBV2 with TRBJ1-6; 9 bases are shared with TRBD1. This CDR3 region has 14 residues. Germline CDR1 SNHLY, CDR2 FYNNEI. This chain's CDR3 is CVSSATGGNSPLHF. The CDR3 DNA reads TGTGTCAGCAGTGCGACAGGGGGGAATTCACCCCTCCACTTT. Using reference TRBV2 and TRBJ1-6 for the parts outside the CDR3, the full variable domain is EPEVTQTPSHQVTQMGQEVILRCVPISNHLYFYWYRQILGQKVEFLVSFYNNEISEKSEIFDDQFSVERPDGSNFTLKIRSTKLEDSAMYFCVSSATGGNSPLHFGNGTRLTVT.

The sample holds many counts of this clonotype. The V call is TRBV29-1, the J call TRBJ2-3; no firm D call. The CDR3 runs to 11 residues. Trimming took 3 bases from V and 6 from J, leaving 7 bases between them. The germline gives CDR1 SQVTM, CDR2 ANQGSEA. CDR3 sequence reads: CSVEVGDTQYF. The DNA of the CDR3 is TGCAGCGTTGAGGTAGGGGATACGCAGTATTTT.

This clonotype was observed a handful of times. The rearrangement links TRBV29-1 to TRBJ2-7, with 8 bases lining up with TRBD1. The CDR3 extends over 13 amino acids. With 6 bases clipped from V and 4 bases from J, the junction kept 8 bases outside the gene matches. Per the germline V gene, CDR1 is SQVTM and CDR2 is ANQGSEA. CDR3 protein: CSVGTGGRYEQYF. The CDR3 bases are TGCAGCGTGGGCACAGGGGGACGGTACGAGCAGTACTTC.

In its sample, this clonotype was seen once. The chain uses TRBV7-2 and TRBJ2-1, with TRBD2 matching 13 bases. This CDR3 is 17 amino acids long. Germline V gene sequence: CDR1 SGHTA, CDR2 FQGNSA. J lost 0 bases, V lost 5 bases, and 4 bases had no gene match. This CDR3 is CASSAGLAGSSYNEQFF. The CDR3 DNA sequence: TGTGCCAGCAGCGCGGGACTAGCGGGAAGCTCCTACAATGAGCAGTTCTTC.

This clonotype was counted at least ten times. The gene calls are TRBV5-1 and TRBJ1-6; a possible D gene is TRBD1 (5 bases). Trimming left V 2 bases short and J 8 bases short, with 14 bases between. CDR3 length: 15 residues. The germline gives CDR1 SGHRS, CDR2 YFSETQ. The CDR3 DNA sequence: TGCGCCAGCAGCTTACGGGCGGGAGGGGATTCACCCCTCCACTTT. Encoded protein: CASSLRAGGDSPLHF.

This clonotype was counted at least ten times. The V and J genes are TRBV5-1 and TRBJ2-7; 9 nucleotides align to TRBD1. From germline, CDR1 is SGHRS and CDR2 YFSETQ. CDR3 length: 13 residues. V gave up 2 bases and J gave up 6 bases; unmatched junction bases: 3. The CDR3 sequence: CASSFGQGLEQYF. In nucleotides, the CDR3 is TGCGCCAGCAGCTTCGGACAGGGGCTCGAGCAGTACTTC.

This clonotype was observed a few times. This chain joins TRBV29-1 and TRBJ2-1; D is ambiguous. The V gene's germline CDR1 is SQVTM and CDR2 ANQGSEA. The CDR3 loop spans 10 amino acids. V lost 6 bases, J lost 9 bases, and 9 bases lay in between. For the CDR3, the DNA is TGCAGCGTAGCGAACAGTGAGCAGTTCTTC. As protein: CSVANSEQFF.

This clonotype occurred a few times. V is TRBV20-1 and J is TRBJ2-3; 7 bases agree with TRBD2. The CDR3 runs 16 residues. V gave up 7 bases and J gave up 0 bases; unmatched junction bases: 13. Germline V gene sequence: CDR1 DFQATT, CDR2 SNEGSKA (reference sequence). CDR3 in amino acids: CSVGSGEGMSTDTQYF. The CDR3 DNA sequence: TGCAGTGTGGGGAGCGGGGAGGGGATGAGCACAGATACGCAGTATTTT.

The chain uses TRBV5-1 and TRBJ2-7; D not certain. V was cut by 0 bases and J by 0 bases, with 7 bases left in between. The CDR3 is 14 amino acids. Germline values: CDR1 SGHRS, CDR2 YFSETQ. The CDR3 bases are TGCGCCAGCAGCTTGGCCCAGAGCTCCTACGAGCAGTACTTC. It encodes CASSLAQSSYEQYF.

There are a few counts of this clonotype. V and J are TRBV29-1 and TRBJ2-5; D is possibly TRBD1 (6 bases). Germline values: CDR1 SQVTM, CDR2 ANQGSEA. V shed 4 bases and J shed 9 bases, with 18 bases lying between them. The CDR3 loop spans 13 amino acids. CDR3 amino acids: CSVGSPPPGAQYF. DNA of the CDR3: TGCAGCGTTGGTTCTCCGCCGCCAGGGGCCCAGTACTTC.

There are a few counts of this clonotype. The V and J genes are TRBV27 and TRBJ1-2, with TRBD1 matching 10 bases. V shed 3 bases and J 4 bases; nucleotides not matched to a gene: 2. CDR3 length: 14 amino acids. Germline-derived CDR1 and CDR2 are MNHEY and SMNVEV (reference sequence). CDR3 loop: CASSFDRGPYGYTF. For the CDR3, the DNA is TGTGCCAGCAGTTTCGACAGGGGGCCCTATGGCTACACCTTC.

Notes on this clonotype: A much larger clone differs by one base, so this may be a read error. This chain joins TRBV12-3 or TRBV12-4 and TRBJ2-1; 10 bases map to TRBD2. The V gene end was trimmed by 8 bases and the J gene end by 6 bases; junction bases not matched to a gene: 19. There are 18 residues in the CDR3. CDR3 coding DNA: TGTGCCAGCTGTGGGTTCCGTAAGTTGGGACTAGCGTCCAATGAGCAGTTCTTC. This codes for CASCGFRKLGLASNEQFF.

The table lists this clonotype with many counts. The CDR3 DNA sequence: TGCAGTGCAGAAGGCGGGGAGGCATTCTACGAGCAGTACTTC. Amino acids: CSAEGGEAFYEQYF. This chain connects TRBV20-1 to TRBJ2-7; a weak D match, TRBD2 (6 bases). V was cut by 6 bases and J by 3 bases, with 18 bases left in between. This CDR3 has 14 amino acids. From germline, CDR1 is DFQATT and CDR2 SNEGSKA (reference sequence).

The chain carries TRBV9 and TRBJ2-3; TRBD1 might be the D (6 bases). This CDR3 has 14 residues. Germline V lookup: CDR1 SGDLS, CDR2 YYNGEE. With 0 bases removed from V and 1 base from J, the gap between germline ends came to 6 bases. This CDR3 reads CASSVGTGTDTQYF. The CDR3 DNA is TGTGCCAGCAGCGTAGGGACAGGCACAGATACGCAGTATTTT.

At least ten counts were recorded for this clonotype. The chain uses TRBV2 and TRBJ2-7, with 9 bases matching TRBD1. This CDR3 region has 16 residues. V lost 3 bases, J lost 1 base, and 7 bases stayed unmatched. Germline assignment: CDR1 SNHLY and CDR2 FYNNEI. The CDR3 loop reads CASSDDSDRGSYEQYF. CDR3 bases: TGTGCCAGCAGTGATGACTCGGACAGGGGATCCTACGAGCAGTACTTC.

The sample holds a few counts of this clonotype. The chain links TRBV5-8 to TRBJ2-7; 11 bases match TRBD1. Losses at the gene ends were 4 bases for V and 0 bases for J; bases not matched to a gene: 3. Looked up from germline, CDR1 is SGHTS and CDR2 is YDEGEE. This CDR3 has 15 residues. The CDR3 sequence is CASSPGQGGSYEQYF. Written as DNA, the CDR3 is TGTGCCAGCAGCCCGGGACAGGGGGGCTCCTACGAGCAGTACTTC.

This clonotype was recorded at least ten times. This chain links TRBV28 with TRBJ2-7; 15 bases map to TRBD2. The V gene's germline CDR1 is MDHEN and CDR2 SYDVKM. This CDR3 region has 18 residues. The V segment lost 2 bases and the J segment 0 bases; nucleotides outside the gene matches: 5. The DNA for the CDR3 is TGTGCCAGCAGTTTACTCGGACTAGCGGGAGGGGCCTCCTACGAGCAGTACTTC. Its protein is CASSLLGLAGGASYEQYF.

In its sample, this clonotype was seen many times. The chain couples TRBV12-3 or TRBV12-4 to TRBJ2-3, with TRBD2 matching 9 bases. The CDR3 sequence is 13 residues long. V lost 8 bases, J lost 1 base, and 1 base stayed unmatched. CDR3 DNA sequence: TGTGCCAGCCGACTAGCGGGCACAGATACGCAGTATTTT. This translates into CASRLAGTDTQYF.

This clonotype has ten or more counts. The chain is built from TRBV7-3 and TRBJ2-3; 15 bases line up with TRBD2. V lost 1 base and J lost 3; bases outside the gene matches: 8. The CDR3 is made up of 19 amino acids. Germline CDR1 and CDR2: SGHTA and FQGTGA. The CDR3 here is CASSLIPGLAGGETDTQYF. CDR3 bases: TGTGCCAGCAGCTTAATTCCGGGACTAGCGGGAGGAGAGACAGATACGCAGTATTTT.

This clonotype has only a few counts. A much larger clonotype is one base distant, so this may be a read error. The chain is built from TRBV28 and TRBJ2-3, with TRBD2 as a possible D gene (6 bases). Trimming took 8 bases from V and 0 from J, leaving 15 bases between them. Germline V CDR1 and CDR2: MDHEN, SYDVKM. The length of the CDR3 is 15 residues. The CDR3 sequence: CASGPRDFSTDTQYF. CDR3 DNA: TGTGCCAGCGGCCCTCGGGACTTCAGCACAGATACGCAGTATTTT.